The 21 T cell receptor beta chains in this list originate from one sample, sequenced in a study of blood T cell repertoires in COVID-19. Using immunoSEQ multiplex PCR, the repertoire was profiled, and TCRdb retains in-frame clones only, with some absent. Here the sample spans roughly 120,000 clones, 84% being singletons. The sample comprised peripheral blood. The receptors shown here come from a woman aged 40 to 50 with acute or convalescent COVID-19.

The CDR3 region has the DNA TGTGCCAGCAGTACGGGACAGGGGGGTTACGAGCAGTACTTC. This gives the protein CASSTGQGGYEQYF. The chain combines TRBV6-5 with TRBJ2-7; TRBD1 agrees at 11 bases. Germline CDR1 MNHEY, CDR2 SVGAGI. The J segment lost 4 bases and the V segment lost 5 bases, leaving 4 bases of the junction unmatched. The CDR3 has 14 residues.

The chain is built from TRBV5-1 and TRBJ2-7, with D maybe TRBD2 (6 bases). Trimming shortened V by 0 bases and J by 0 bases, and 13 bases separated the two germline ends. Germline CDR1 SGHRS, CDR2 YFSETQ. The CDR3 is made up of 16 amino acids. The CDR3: CASSLGRDSTSYEQYF. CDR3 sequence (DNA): TGCGCCAGCAGCTTGGGTCGGGACTCCACCTCCTACGAGCAGTACTTC.

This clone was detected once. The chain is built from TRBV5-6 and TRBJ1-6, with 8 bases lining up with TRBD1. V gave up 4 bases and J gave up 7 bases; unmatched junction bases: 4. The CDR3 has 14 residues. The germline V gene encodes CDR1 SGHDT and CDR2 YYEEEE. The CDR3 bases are TGTGCCAGCAGCGGTGGGACAGGCAATTCACCCCTCCACTTT. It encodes CASSGGTGNSPLHF.

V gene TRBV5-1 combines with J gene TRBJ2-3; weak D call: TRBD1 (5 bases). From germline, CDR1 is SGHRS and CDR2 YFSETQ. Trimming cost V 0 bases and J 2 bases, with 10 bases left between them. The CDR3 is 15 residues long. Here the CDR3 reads CASSLDRPFTDTQYF. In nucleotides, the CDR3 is TGCGCCAGCAGCTTGGACAGGCCATTCACAGATACGCAGTATTTT.

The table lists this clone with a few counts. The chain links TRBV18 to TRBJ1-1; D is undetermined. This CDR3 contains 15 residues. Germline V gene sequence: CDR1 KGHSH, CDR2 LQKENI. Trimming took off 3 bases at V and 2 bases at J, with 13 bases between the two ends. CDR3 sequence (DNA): TGTGCCAGCTCACCTAAGGCGGGGATTAACACTGAAGCTTTCTTT. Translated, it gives CASSPKAGINTEAFF.

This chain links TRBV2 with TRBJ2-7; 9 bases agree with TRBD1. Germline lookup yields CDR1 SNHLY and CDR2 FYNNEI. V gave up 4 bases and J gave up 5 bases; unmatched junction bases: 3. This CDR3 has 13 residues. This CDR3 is CASSGGTGNEQYF. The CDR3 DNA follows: TGTGCCAGCAGTGGGGGGACAGGGAACGAGCAGTACTTC.

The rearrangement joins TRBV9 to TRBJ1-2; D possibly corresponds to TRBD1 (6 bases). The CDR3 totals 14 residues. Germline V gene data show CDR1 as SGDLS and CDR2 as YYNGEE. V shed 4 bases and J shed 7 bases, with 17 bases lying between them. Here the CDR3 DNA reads TGTGCCAGCAGCCCAAATGCGGGGGGCGGTGGCTACACCTTC. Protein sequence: CASSPNAGGGGYTF.

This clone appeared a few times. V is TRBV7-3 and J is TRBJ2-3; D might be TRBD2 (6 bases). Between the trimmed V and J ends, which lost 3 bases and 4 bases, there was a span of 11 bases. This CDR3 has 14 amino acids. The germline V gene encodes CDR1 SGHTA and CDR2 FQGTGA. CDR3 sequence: CASSFGGAPDTQYF. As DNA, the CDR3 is TGTGCCAGCAGCTTTGGCGGGGCCCCAGATACGCAGTATTTT. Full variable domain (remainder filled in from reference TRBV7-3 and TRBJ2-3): GAGVSQTPSNKVTEKGKYVELRCDPISGHTALYWYRQSLGQGPEFLIYFQGTGAADDSGLPNDRFFAVRPEGSVSTLKIQRTERGDSAVYLCASSFGGAPDTQYFGPGTRLTVL.

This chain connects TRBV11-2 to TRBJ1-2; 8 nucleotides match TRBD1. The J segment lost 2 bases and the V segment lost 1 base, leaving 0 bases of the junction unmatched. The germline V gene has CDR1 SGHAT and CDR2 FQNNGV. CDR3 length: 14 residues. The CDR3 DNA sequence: TGTGCCAGCAGCTTAGGACAGGGGAACTATGGCTACACCTTC. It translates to CASSLGQGNYGYTF.

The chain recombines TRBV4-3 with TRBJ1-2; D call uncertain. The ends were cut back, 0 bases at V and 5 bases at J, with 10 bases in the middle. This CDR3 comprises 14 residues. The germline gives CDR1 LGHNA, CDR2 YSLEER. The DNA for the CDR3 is TGCGCCAGCAGCCAAGATTTGCTAAGTTATGGCTACACCTTC. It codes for CASSQDLLSYGYTF.

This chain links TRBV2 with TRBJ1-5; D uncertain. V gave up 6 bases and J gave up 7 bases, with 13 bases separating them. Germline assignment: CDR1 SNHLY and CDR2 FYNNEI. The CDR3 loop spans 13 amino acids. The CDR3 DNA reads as TGTGCCAGCAGGGACCGGACGGGGCAGCCCCAGCATTTT. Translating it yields CASRDRTGQPQHF.

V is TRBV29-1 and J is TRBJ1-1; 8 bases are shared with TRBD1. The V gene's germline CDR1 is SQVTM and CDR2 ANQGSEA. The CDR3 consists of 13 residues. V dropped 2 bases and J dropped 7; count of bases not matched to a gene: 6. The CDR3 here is CSVEQRQGSEAFF. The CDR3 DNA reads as TGCAGCGTTGAACAGAGACAGGGGAGTGAAGCTTTCTTT. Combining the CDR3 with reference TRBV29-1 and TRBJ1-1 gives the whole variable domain SAVISQKPSRDICQRGTSLTIQCQVDSQVTMMFWYRQQPGQSLTLIATANQGSEATYESGFVIDKFPISRPNLTFSTLTVSNMSPEDSSIYLCSVEQRQGSEAFFGQGTRLTVV.

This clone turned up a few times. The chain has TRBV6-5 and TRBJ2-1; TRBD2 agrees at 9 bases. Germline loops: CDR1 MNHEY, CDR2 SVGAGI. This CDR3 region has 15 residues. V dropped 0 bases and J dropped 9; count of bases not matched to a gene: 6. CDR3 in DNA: TGTGCCAGCAGTTACTCCACTAGCGGGCATGGTGAGCAGTTCTTC. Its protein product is CASSYSTSGHGEQFF.

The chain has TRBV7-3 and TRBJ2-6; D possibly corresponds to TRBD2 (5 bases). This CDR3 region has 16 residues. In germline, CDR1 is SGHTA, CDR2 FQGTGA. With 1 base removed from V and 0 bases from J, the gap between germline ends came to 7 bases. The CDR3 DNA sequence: TGTGCCAGCAGCTTAAAGGCGGGCTCTGGGGCCAACGTCCTGACTTTC. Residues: CASSLKAGSGANVLTF.

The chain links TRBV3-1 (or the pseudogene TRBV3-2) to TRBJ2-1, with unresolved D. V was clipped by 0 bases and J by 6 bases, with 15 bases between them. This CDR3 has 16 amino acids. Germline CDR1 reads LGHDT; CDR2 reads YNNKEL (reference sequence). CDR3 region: CASSQETLTMVNEQFF. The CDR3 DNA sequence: TGTGCCAGCAGCCAAGAAACCCTAACCATGGTCAATGAGCAGTTCTTC.

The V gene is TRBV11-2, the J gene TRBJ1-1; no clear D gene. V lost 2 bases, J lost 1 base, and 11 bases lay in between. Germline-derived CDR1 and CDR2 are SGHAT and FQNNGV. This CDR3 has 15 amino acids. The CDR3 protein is CASSLRRGRNTEAFF. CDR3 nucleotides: TGTGCCAGCAGCTTAAGGCGGGGTCGGAACACTGAAGCTTTCTTT.

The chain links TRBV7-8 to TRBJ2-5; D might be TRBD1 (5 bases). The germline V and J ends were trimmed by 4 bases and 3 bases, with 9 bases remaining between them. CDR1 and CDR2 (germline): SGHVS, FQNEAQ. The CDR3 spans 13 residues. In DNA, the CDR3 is TGTGCCAGCAGCTCTCGACAGAAAGAGACCCAGTACTTC. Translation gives CASSSRQKETQYF.

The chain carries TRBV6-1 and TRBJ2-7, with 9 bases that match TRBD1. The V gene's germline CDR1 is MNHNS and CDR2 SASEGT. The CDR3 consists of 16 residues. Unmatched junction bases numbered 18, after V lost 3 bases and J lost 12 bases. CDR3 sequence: CASSESGTGTPISSYF. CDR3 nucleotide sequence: TGTGCCAGCAGTGAGTCCGGGACAGGGACCCCCATCAGTTCGTACTTC.

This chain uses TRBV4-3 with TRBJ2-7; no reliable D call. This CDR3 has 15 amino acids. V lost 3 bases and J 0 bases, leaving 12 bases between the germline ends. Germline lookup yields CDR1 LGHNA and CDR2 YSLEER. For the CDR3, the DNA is TGCGCCAGCAGCCATCTCCCTTCGAGCTCCTACGAGCAGTACTTC. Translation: CASSHLPSSSYEQYF.

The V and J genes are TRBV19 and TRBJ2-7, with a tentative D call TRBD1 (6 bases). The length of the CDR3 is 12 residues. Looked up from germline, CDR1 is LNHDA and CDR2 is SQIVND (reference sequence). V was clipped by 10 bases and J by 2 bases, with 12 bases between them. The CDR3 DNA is TGTGCCACCTCGACAGGAGCCTACGAGCAGTACTTC. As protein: CATSTGAYEQYF.

The chain's CDR3 is CASSFSGQGVGEQYF. CDR3 in DNA: TGTGCCAGCAGCTTCTCAGGACAGGGTGTCGGCGAGCAGTACTTC. The chain links TRBV7-2 to TRBJ2-7; 8 nucleotides align to TRBD1. V was clipped by 3 bases and J by 6 bases; unmatched bases: 10. CDR3 length: 15 residues. Germline V gene sequence: CDR1 SGHTA, CDR2 FQGNSA.